What follows are 4 T cell receptor beta chains derived from one specimen sequenced in a study of cytotoxic CD8 clonotypes in ibrutinib-treated CLL. Clones were sequenced by immunoSEQ multiplex PCR, and TCRdb holds only the in-frame ones, with some missing. The table records about 50,000 clones, roughly 70% of them present only once. The sample was PBMCs, taken after 12 months of ibrutinib treatment. The source is a human donor with chronic lymphocytic leukemia.

This rearrangement joins TRBV5-1 to TRBJ2-7; perhaps TRBD1 as D (6 bases). Trimming took off 0 bases at V and 2 bases at J, with 15 bases between the two ends. The CDR3 sequence is 16 residues long. The germline CDR1 and CDR2 sequences are SGHRS and YFSETQ. CDR3 protein: CASSLEGDAKTYEQYF. The CDR3 nucleotides read TGCGCCAGCAGCTTGGAGGGGGACGCCAAGACCTACGAGCAGTACTTC.

This chain connects TRBV7-9 to TRBJ2-2, with D unresolved. The germline V gene encodes CDR1 SEHNR and CDR2 FQNEAQ (reference sequence). V was shortened by 0 bases and J by 7 bases, with 9 bases between the two germline ends. The CDR3 consists of 14 residues. The CDR3 is CASSLAVVGGELFF. In DNA, the CDR3 is TGTGCCAGCAGCTTAGCAGTGGTGGGCGGGGAGCTGTTTTTT.

The chain links TRBV2 to TRBJ1-5; a weak D match, TRBD1 (6 bases). The CDR3 length is 15 residues. From germline, CDR1 is SNHLY and CDR2 FYNNEI. V lost 3 bases and J 5 bases, leaving 14 bases between the germline ends. This CDR3 reads CASSDSGRGDQPQHF. CDR3 nucleotides: TGTGCCAGCAGTGATTCAGGCAGGGGAGATCAGCCCCAGCATTTT.

The chain employs TRBV11-2 and TRBJ1-4; D ambiguous. V was shortened by 1 base and J by 3 bases, with 6 bases between the two germline ends. The CDR3 has 14 amino acids. Germline CDR1 is SGHAT and CDR2 is FQNNGV. The CDR3: CASSLGSPNEKLFF. The CDR3 DNA reads TGTGCCAGCAGCTTAGGTAGCCCTAATGAAAAACTGTTTTTT.